The present T cell receptor beta chain was sequenced within a study of graft-versus-host responses after intestinal transplantation. Study information: Recipients received multivisceral, liver-intestinal, or isolated intestinal transplants. Every recipient had anti-thymocyte globulin induction and approximately three years of tacrolimus plus steroids. The study's findings and limits: There were GvH clones found in recipient marrow, and some of them appeared first in ileum or blood. Early declines in HvG clones that occurred post-transplant were associated with peak circulating GvH clone levels.

This CDR3 region has 13 residues. Trimming removed 4 bases from V and 5 bases from J; junction bases left unmatched: 2. Germline CDR1 reads MGHDK; CDR2 reads SYGVNS. Concerning this clone itself: Its matching antigen is unknown.

Some clones are missing from TCRdb's copy, which holds only in-frame ones; the method was immunoSEQ multiplex PCR. The sample shows some 120,000 clones, approximately 94% of them seen only once. Sequencing was performed on unstimulated CD4+ T cells sorted from spleen or lymph node cells, taken before intestinal transplant. The TCR sequence derives from a human donor who received an intestinal transplant. The genes are TRBV25-1 and TRBJ2-5, with TRBD2 matching over 9 bases. CDR3 DNA sequence: TGTGCCAGCAGTGGGAGCGGGGGGGAGACCCAGTACTTC. Translated, it gives CASSGSGGETQYF.